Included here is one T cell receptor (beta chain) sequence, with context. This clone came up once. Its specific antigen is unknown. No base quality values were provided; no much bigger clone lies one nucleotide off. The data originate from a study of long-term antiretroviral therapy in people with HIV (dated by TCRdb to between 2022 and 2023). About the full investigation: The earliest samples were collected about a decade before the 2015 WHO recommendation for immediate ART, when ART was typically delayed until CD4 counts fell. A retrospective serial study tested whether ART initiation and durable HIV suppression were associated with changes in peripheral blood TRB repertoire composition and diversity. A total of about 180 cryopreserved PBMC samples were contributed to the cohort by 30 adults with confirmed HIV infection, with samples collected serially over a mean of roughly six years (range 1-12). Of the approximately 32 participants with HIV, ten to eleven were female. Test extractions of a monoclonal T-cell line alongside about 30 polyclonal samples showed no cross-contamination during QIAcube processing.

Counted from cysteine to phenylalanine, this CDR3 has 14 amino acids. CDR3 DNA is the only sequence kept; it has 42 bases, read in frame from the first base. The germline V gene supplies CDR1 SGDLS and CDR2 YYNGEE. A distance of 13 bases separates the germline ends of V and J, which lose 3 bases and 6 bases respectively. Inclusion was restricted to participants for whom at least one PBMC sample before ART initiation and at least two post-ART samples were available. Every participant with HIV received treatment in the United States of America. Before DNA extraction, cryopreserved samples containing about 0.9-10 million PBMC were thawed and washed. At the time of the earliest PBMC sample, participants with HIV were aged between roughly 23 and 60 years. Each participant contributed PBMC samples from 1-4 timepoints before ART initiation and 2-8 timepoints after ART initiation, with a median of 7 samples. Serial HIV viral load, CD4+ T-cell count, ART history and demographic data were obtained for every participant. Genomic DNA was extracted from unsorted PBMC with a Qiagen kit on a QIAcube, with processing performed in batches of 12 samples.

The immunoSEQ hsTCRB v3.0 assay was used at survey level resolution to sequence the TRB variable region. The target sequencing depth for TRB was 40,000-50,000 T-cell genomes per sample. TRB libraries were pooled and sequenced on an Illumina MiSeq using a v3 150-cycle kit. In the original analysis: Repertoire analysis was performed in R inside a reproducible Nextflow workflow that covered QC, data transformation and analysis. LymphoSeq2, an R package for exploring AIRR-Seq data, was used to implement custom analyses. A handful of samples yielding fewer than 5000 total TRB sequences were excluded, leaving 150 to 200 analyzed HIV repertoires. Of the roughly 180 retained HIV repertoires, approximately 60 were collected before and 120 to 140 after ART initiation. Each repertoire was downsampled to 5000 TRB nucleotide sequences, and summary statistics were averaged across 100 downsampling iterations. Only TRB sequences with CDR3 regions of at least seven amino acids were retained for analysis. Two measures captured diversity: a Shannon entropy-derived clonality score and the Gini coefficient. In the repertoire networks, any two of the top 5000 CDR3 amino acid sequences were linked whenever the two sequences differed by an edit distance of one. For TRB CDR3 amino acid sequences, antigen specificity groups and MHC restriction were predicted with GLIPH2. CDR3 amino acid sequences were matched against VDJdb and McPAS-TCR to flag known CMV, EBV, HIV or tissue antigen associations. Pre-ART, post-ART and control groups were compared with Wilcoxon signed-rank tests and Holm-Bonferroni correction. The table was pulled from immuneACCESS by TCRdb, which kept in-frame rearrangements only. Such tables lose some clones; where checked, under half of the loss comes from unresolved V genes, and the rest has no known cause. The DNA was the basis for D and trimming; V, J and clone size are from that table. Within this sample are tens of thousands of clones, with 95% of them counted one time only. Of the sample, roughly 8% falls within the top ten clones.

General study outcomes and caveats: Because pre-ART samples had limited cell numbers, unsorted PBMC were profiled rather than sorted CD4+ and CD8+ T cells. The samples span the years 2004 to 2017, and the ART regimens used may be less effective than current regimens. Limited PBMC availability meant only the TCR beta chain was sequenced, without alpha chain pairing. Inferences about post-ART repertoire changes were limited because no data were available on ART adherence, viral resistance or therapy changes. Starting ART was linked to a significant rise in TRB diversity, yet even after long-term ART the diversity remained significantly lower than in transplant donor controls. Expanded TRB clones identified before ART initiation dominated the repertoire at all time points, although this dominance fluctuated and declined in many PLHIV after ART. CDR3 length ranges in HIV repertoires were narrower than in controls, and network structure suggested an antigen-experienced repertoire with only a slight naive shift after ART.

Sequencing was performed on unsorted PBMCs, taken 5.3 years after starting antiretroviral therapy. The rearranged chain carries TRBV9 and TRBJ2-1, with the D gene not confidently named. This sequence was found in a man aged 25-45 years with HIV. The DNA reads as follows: TGTGCCAGCAGCGCCCCGGGTCAGAGCAATGAGCAGTTCTTC. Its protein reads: CASSAPGQSNEQFF.